The 10 T cell receptor beta chains presented below share a single source sample, sequenced in a study of T cells in Graves' hyperthyroidism and ophthalmopathy. The TCR beta CDR3 regions underwent amplification using RNA transcripts as the source. RT-PCR in the first round (using the HTBI primer set) targeted the TCR CDR3. TCRdb fed the multiplex PCR reads into MiXCR, producing one record per CDR3 protein. The repertoire includes tens of thousands of distinct CDR3 sequences, under 55% of them detected once, and about 9.4% sits in the top ten. The sequenced sample was blood. These receptors all stem from a woman aged 25 to 39 with Graves' hyperthyroidism.

The rearrangement joins TRBV14 to TRBJ2-1; 11 nucleotides agree with TRBD2. The J segment lost 10 bases and the V segment lost 3 bases, leaving 8 bases of the junction unmatched. The CDR3 sequence is 15 residues long. The germline V gene encodes CDR1 SGHDN and CDR2 FVKESK. The CDR3 is CASSQRGLAENEQFF. CDR3 in DNA: TGTGCCAGCAGCCAGAGGGGACTAGCGGAGAACGAGCAGTTCTTC.

This clonotype was detected ten times or more. The V gene is TRBV28, the J gene TRBJ1-4; 11 bases map to TRBD1. Germline V CDR1 and CDR2: MDHEN, SYDVKM. V was pared by 3 bases and J by 8 bases, with 5 bases of the junction left unmatched. The CDR3 totals 15 residues. The CDR3 nucleotides are TGTGCCAGCAGTTTCCCCGGGACAGGGGGGGAAAAACTGTTTTTT. This encodes CASSFPGTGGEKLFF. The entire variable domain, with the rest obtained from reference TRBV28 and TRBJ1-4, is as follows: DVKVTQSSRYLVKRTGEKVFLECVQDMDHENMFWYRQDPGLGLRLIYFSYDVKMKEKGDIPEGYSVSREKKERFSLILESASTNQTSMYLCASSFPGTGGEKLFFGSGTQLSVL.

Details on this clonotype: The conserved final phenylalanine or tryptophan is absent from the CDR3, which likely points to a read error. No DNA is shown, since the ends of the CDR3 on it are uncertain; the CDR3 is the one TCRdb lists. This rearrangement joins TRBV2 to TRBJ2-5; the table's D call, TRBD1, has no DNA check behind it. From germline, CDR1 is SNHLY and CDR2 FYNNEI. The CDR3 numbers 17 amino acids, ends counted. This CDR3 is CASSEVDRGSYGYTFGS.

The CDR3 nucleotides read TGTGCCAGCATCGGGACAGGGTTAAACGAGCAGTACTTC. It specifies CASIGTGLNEQYF. This chain connects TRBV2 to TRBJ2-7; the match to TRBD1 covers 9 bases. Germline trimming cut 7 bases from V and 5 bases from J; bases unmatched to any gene: 6. Germline V lookup: CDR1 SNHLY, CDR2 FYNNEI. CDR3 length equals 13 residues. Full variable domain (outside the CDR3, taken from reference TRBV2 and TRBJ2-7): EPEVTQTPSHQVTQMGQEVILRCVPISNHLYFYWYRQILGQKVEFLVSFYNNEISEKSEIFDDQFSVERPDGSNFTLKIRSTKLEDSAMYFCASIGTGLNEQYFGPGTRLTVT.

On this clonotype: No conserved phenylalanine or tryptophan ends this CDR3, so it is likely a read error. The V call is TRBV6-6, the J call TRBJ1-4; 7 bases are shared with TRBD1. Germline V gene data show CDR1 as MNHNY and CDR2 as SVGAGI (reference sequence). CDR3 size: 13 residues. V lost 8 bases, J lost 8 bases, and 8 bases stayed unmatched. The CDR3 here is CASGVAGGEKLFL. For the CDR3, the DNA is TGTGCCAGCGGGGTGGCAGGGGGGGAAAAACTGTTTTTA.

The CDR3 DNA sequence: TGTGCCAGCAGCACTATGAGGACTAGCGGGAGTGTTTACGGTGAGCAGTTCTTC. Protein product: CASSTMRTSGSVYGEQFF. J is TRBJ2-1 and V is TRBV7-6; TRBD2 agrees at 13 bases. The CDR3 has 18 amino acids. V lost 5 bases to trimming and J lost 9 bases; unmatched junction nucleotides: 16. The germline gives CDR1 SGHVS, CDR2 FNYEAQ.

Notes on this clonotype: At one boundary the junction diverges from the germline segment, which might be a read error. This chain uses TRBV9 with TRBJ2-6; possible D gene TRBD2, 5 bases. Looked up from germline, CDR1 is SGDLS and CDR2 is YYNGEE. This CDR3 has 16 amino acids. In DNA form, the CDR3 reads TGTGCCAACAGCGGTACCGGACGGGCTGGGGCCAACGTCCTGACTTTC. Translation: CANSGTGRAGANVLTF.

Sample share makes this clonotype medium-sized (0.01 to 0.1%). The chain uses TRBV29-1 and TRBJ1-3; D gene ambiguous. V was shortened by 4 bases and J by 0 bases, with 7 bases between the two germline ends. The germline V gene has CDR1 SQVTM and CDR2 ANQGSEA. There are 13 residues in the CDR3. In DNA, the CDR3 is TGCAGCGTTGGGCTGTACTCTGGAAACACCATATATTTT. Protein sequence: CSVGLYSGNTIYF.

This clonotype is deemed medium-sized. V gene TRBV9 combines with J gene TRBJ1-4; D gene ambiguous. The V gene lost 3 bases and the J gene lost 4 bases, with 4 bases spanning the gap. From germline, CDR1 is SGDLS and CDR2 YYNGEE. CDR3 length equals 12 residues. The CDR3 sequence: CASSGLNEKLFF. The CDR3, as DNA: TGTGCCAGCAGCGGGCTTAATGAAAAACTGTTTTTT. The full variable domain, its missing parts supplied by reference TRBV9 and TRBJ1-4, is DSGVTQTPKHLITATGQRVTLRCSPRSGDLSVYWYQQSLDQGLQFLIQYYNGEERAKGNILERFSAQQFPDLHSELNLSSLELGDSALYFCASSGLNEKLFFGSGTQLSVL.

This clonotype was observed once. This chain links TRBV2 with TRBJ2-3; 8 bases align to TRBD2. This CDR3 region has 17 residues. The germline V gene has CDR1 SNHLY and CDR2 FYNNEI. V was clipped by 0 bases and J by 4 bases; unmatched bases: 9. CDR3 loop: CASSEAGPGRGADTQYF. The CDR3 nucleotides read TGTGCCAGCAGTGAAGCGGGGCCCGGGAGGGGCGCAGATACGCAGTATTTT.